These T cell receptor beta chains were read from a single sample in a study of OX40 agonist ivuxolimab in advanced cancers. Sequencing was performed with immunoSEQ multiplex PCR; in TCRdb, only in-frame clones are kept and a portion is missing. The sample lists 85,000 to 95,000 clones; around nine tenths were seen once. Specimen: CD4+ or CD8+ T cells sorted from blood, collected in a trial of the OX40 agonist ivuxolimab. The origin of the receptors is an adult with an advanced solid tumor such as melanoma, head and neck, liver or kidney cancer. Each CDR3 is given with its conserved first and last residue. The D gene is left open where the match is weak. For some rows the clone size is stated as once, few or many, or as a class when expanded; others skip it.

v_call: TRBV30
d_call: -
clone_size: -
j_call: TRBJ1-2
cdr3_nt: TGTGCCTGGAGTCACGTGGACCGACCCTTCTATGGCTACACCTTC
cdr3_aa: CAWSHVDRPFYGYTF

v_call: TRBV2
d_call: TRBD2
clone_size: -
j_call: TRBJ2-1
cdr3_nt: TGTGCTAAGGGAAGGACTAGCGGGAGGAATGAGCAGTTCTTC
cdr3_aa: CAKGRTSGRNEQFF

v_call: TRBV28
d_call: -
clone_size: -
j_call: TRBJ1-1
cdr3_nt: TGTGCCAGCAGTTTCCCAAACGGAGGAGAGCACCTCTTT
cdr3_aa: CASSFPNGGEHLF

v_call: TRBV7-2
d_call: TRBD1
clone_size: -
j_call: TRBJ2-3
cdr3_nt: TGTGCCAGCAGCTCGCAAGGGGGCGTCGGAGATACGCAGTATTTT
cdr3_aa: CASSSQGGVGDTQYF

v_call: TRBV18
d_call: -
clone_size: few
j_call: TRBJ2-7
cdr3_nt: TGTGCCAGCTCACCACCGGGTAACAACGAGCAGTACTTC
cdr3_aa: CASSPPGNNEQYF

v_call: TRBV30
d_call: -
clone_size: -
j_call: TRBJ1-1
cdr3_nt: TGTGCCTGGAGTTCTCAAGTGAACACTGAAGCTTTCTTT
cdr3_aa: CAWSSQVNTEAFF

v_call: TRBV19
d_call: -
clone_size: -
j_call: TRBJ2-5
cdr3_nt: TGTGCCAGTAGTACTCGGACAGTGATACAAGAGACCCAGTACTTC
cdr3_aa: CASSTRTVIQETQYF

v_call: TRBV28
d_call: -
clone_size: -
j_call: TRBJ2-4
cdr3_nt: TGTGCCAGCAGACCCACCTTGGCCAAAAACATTCAGTACTTC
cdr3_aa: CASRPTLAKNIQYF

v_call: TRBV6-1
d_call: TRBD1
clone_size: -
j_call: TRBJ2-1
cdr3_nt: TGTGCCAGCAGTGAAACAGGGGGCTTGGGCTCCTACAATGAGCAGTTCTTC
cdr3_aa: CASSETGGLGSYNEQFF

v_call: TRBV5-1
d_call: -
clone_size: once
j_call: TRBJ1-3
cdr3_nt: TGCGCCAGCAGCTTGGAGAACTCTGGAAACACCATATATTTT
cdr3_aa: CASSLENSGNTIYF

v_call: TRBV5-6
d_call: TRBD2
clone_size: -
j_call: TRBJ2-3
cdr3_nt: TGTGCCAGCAGCAGACGGGACTATATAAGCACAGATACGCAGTATTTT
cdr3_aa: CASSRRDYISTDTQYF

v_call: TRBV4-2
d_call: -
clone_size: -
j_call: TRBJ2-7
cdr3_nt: TGTGCCAGCAGCCAAGACCGGGACAAACGGTACGAGCAGTACTTC
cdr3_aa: CASSQDRDKRYEQYF

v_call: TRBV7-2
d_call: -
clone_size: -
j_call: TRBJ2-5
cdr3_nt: TGTGCCAGCAGCCGCCCTTCCGAGGGTATAACAGGGACCCAGTACTTC
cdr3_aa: CASSRPSEGITGTQYF

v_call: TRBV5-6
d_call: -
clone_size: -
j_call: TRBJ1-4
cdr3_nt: TGTGCCAGCAGCTTGCCCCCTAATGAAAAACTGTTTTTT
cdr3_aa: CASSLPPNEKLFF

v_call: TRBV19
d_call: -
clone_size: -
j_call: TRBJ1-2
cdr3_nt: TGTGCCAGTAGGCGAGCGCCCATAGCGGGTAACTATGGCTACACCTTC
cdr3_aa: CASRRAPIAGNYGYTF

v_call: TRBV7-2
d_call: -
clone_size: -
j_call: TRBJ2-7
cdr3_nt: TGTGCCAGCAGCTTAGACCCAGGGGTCACTTACGAGCAGTACTTC
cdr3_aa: CASSLDPGVTYEQYF